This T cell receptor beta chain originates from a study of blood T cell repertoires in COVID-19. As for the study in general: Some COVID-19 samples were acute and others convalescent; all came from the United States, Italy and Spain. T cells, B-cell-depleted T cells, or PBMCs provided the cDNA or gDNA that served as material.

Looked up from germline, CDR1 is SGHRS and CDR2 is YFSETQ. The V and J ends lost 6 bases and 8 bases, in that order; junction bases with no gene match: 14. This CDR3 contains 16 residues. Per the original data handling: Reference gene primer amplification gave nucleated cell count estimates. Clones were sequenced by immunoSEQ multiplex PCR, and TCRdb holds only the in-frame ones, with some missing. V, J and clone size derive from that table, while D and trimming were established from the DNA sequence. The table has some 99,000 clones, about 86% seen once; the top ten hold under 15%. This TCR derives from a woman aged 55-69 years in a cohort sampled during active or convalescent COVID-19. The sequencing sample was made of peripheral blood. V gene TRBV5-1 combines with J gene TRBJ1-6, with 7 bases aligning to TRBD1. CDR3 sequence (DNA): TGCGCCAGCACCCTTACCGGGACAGCTAACGATTCACCCCTCCACTTT. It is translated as CASTLTGTANDSPLHF.